These T cell receptor beta chains were read from a single sample in a study of T cells in localized non-small cell lung cancer. The data were produced by immunoSEQ multiplex PCR, yet TCRdb's version contains in-frame clones alone and is incomplete. The sample consists of about 33,000 clones, 85% to 90% of them appearing once. The sequences come from peripheral blood, collected before any cancer treatment. The origin of the receptors is a man aged 40 to 70 with stage I lung adenocarcinoma. Each CDR3 is given with its conserved first and last residue. A D gene is named only where the DNA matches it firmly. A row's size may be missing; if present it is once, few, many or a size class.

>TRBD1|TRBJ1-1|.|TRBV5-1
TGCGCCAGCGCTAAAGACAGGGGTTACACTGAAGCTTTCTTT
CASAKDRGYTEAFF
>TRBD1|TRBJ1-5|.|TRBV19
TGTGCCAGTAGTATAGCACAGGGACAGGGATATGTCGGTAGCAATCAGCCCCAGCATTTT
CASSIAQGQGYVGSNQPQHF
>TRBD1|TRBJ1-2|once|TRBV9
TGTGCCAGCACTCCTCAGGGGGCTAACTATGGCTACACCTTC
CASTPQGANYGYTF
>.|TRBJ1-4|.|TRBV6-6
TGTGCCAGCAGTTACTCGGGACTCCCTAGCGAAGAACTGTTTTTT
CASSYSGLPSEELFF
>TRBD1|TRBJ2-7|.|TRBV6-5
TGTGCCAGCAGACTCGGGACAGACAAGGGCGAGCAGTACTTC
CASRLGTDKGEQYF
>.|TRBJ1-2|.|TRBV29-1
TGCAGCGTTGTGGGCGGAGGGAGGAATGATGGCTACACCTTC
CSVVGGGRNDGYTF
>TRBD1|TRBJ1-1|.|TRBV27
TGTGCCAGCAGTTTGCTGGGACAGCCCCTTGAAGCTTTCTTT
CASSLLGQPLEAFF
>.|TRBJ2-3|.|TRBV5-1
TGCGCCAGCAGCTTGGCCCAGGCCACAGATACGCAGTATTTT
CASSLAQATDTQYF
>.|TRBJ2-5|.|TRBV6-5
TGTGCCAGCAGTAACTCACTAGCCAGGGAGACCCAGTACTTC
CASSNSLARETQYF
>.|TRBJ1-2|.|TRBV4-1
TGCGCCAGCAGCCAAGGGGGCGGATTAAACTATGGCTACACCTTC
CASSQGGGLNYGYTF
>.|TRBJ1-2|.|TRBV27
TGTGCCAGCAGTTCTTGGTCCGAAGTTGGGGGTTATGGCTACACCTTC
CASSSWSEVGGYGYTF
>TRBD1|TRBJ1-5|.|TRBV19
TGTGCCAGTAGTACCCAGGGACAGGGGGTCAATCAGCCCCAGCATTTT
CASSTQGQGVNQPQHF
>.|TRBJ2-1|once|TRBV18
TGTGCCAGCTCATTCAACCGGGACCGTTGGGACAATGAGCAGTTCTTC
CASSFNRDRWDNEQFF
>.|TRBJ2-7|.|TRBV11-2
TGTGCCAGCAGCTCCACGACTAGTGGCGAGCAGTACTTC
CASSSTTSGEQYF
>.|TRBJ1-3|once|TRBV27
TGTGCCAGCAGTTTATCTCTCCCTAGAAGCTCTGGAAACACCATATATTTT
CASSLSLPRSSGNTIYF
>.|TRBJ2-5|.|TRBV5-1
TGCGCCAGCAGCTGGATCCAAGGGTATGAGGAGACCCAGTACTTC
CASSWIQGYEETQYF
>TRBD1|TRBJ1-1|.|TRBV7-2
TGTGCCAGCAGCATCCTTGGACAGGCTGAAGCTTTCTTT
CASSILGQAEAFF
>TRBD1|TRBJ2-7|once|TRBV19
TGTGCCACCGGGGACAGGGATGGGTACGAGCAGTACTTC
CATGDRDGYEQYF
>.|TRBJ1-2|.|TRBV19
TGTGCCACCCGCGGACAGAACTATGGCTACACCTTC
CATRGQNYGYTF
>.|TRBJ1-5|.|TRBV4-1
TGCGCCAGCAGCCTCGTTGAGAATCAGCCCCAGCATTTT
CASSLVENQPQHF
>.|TRBJ1-1|.|TRBV19
TGTGCCAGTAGTATAGATCTGGAGGTGGTGAATGCTTTCTTT
CASSIDLEVVNAFF
>.|TRBJ2-4|.|TRBV6-5
TGTGCCAGCAGCCCCCTCCTGGCCACGGGAAACATTCAGTACTTC
CASSPLLATGNIQYF
>.|TRBJ2-7|.|TRBV5-5
TGTGCCAGCAGCCTACAGGGCTACGAGCAGTACTTC
CASSLQGYEQYF
>.|TRBJ1-4|.|TRBV29-1
TGCAGCGGTCAACTGGGGGCGGGAGAAAAACTGTTTTTT
CSGQLGAGEKLFF
>.|TRBJ1-3|.|TRBV6-5
TGTGCCAGCAGTTACCGGAAGTCTGGAAACACCATATATTTT
CASSYRKSGNTIYF
>TRBD2|TRBJ2-3|.|TRBV7-2
TGTGCCAGCAGTCCTAGCGGGGGGGCCGGGGGCACAGATACGCAGTATTTT
CASSPSGGAGGTDTQYF
>.|TRBJ1-3|.|TRBV18
TGTGCCAGCTCACCACCGGGTAGTATTGGAAACACCATATATTTT
CASSPPGSIGNTIYF
>.|TRBJ1-6|.|TRBV6-5
TGTGCCAGCAGCGACGGTGGGGCACCCCTCCACTTT
CASSDGGAPLHF
>.|TRBJ2-1|.|TRBV19
TGTGCCAGTAGTATACGGACAGCCAGCAATGAGCAGTTCTTC
CASSIRTASNEQFF
>TRBD1|TRBJ2-7|.|TRBV9
TGTGCCAGCAGCGTCGGAGGACAGGGGGGAACCTACGAGCAGTACTTC
CASSVGGQGGTYEQYF
>TRBD1|TRBJ2-7|.|TRBV18
TGTGCCAGCTCGCACCGGGACAGACTCTACGAGCAGTACTTC
CASSHRDRLYEQYF
>.|TRBJ2-3|.|TRBV30
TGTGCCTGGAGATTCGGGGGAGCAGATACGCAGTATTTT
CAWRFGGADTQYF
>.|TRBJ2-3|.|TRBV27
TGTGCCAGCAGTTTATCAGGACAGTTTTCTAGCACAGATACGCAGTATTTT
CASSLSGQFSSTDTQYF
>.|TRBJ2-7|.|TRBV19
TGTGCCAGTAGACCATCGTGGGGGGGCGCTGTGTACGAGCAGTACTTC
CASRPSWGGAVYEQYF
>TRBD1|TRBJ1-1|.|TRBV7-9
TGTGCCAGCAGCCAGGGGGGGATTGAAGCTTTCTTT
CASSQGGIEAFF
>.|TRBJ2-5|.|TRBV5-4
TGTGCCAGCAGCTTTCCCAGTGGAGAGACCCAGTACTTC
CASSFPSGETQYF
>.|TRBJ1-5|.|TRBV5-1
TGCGCCAGCAGCTTGGGTGGGGGAGGTCAGCCCCAGCATTTT
CASSLGGGGQPQHF
>TRBD2|TRBJ2-3|once|TRBV19
TGTGCCAGTAGTATACGATCCCTAGCGGGGGGGCTGGGAGATACGCAGTATTTT
CASSIRSLAGGLGDTQYF
>.|TRBJ1-5|.|TRBV9
TGTGCCAGCAGCGTAGAACCCCATCAGCCCCAGCATTTT
CASSVEPHQPQHF
>.|TRBJ2-1|.|TRBV6-5
TGTGCCAGCAGAATAGCAGGGCACAATGAGCAGTTCTTC
CASRIAGHNEQFF
>.|TRBJ2-7|few|TRBV10-1
TGCGCCAGCAGTCCCCAGGAAGGCTACGAGCAGTACTTC
CASSPQEGYEQYF
>TRBD1|TRBJ2-5|few|TRBV10-3
TGTGCCATCAGGGAACAGGGGGCAGAGACCCAGTACTTC
CAIREQGAETQYF
>TRBD1|TRBJ1-1|few|TRBV5-6
TGTGCCAGCAGCTTGGGGACAGGGATGAACACTGAAGCTTTCTTT
CASSLGTGMNTEAFF
>TRBD1|TRBJ1-1|.|TRBV7-8
TGTGCCAGCAGCCAAAACAGGGGCACTGAAGCTTTCTTT
CASSQNRGTEAFF
>TRBD2|TRBJ2-7|.|TRBV9
TGTGCCAGCAGCCCAGCGGGGGGGAACTACGAGCAGTACTTC
CASSPAGGNYEQYF
>.|TRBJ2-7|.|TRBV6-5
TGTGCCAGCAGTTACTCTTTGGGCAACGAGCAGTACTTC
CASSYSLGNEQYF
>TRBD1|TRBJ2-3|.|TRBV18
TGTGCCAGCTCACCACGCGACAGGGCCCTTAGCACAGATACGCAGTATTTT
CASSPRDRALSTDTQYF
>.|TRBJ1-5|.|TRBV7-8
TGTGCCAGCAGCTTACAGGGAACAAGCAATCAGCCCCAGCATTTT
CASSLQGTSNQPQHF